These 14 T cell receptor beta chains came from one sample sequenced in a study of T cell responses to AZD1222 COVID-19 vaccine. Sequencing was performed with immunoSEQ multiplex PCR; in TCRdb, only in-frame clones are kept and a portion is missing. There are 46,000 or so clones in the sample; around three quarters occur only once, and around 6.6% lies in the top ten. Sample: peripheral blood, taken on day 0 of AZD1222 vaccination. The receptor set was obtained from an adult in good health.

V is TRBV19 and J is TRBJ1-2; 7 bases match TRBD1. J lost 6 bases, V lost 4 bases, and 11 bases had no gene match. The germline gives CDR1 LNHDA, CDR2 SQIVND (reference sequence). The length of the CDR3 is 15 residues. DNA for the CDR3: TGTGCCAGTAGTACTACAGGGGATTCAATCAATGGCTACACCTTC. Its protein product is CASSTTGDSINGYTF. The variable domain in full, completed from reference TRBV19 and TRBJ1-2, reads DGGITQSPKYLFRKEGQNVTLSCEQNLNHDAMYWYRQDPGQGLRLIYYSQIVNDFQKGDIAEGYSVSREKKESFPLTVTSAQKNPTAFYLCASSTTGDSINGYTFGSGTRLTVV.

The chain combines TRBV6-2 or TRBV6-3 with TRBJ1-4, with D hard to call. CDR3 length: 14 amino acids. The V and J ends lost 6 bases and 5 bases respectively, with 13 bases between them. Germline-derived CDR1 and CDR2 are MNHEY and SVGEGT. The CDR3 protein is CASSPGWQNEKLFF. The CDR3 DNA is TGTGCCAGCAGCCCTGGGTGGCAAAATGAAAAACTGTTTTTT.

This clone showed up just once. J is TRBJ1-4 and V is TRBV6-5, with 8 bases fitting TRBD1. V trimming: 5 bases; J trimming: 7 bases; junction bases outside the gene matches: 6. The CDR3 runs to 14 residues. CDR1 MNHEY and CDR2 SVGAGI come from the germline V gene. CDR3 amino acids: CASSPTGVGEKLFF. The CDR3, as DNA: TGTGCCAGCAGTCCGACAGGGGTGGGTGAAAAACTGTTTTTT.

This chain links TRBV5-6 with TRBJ1-2; 8 nucleotides agree with TRBD1. CDR1 is SGHDT and CDR2 is YYEEEE in the germline V gene. V lost 4 bases and J lost 3; bases outside the gene matches: 5. CDR3 length: 14 residues. The DNA for the CDR3 is TGTGCCAGCAGCCGGGACAGGAAGGACTATGGCTACACCTTC. Its protein is CASSRDRKDYGYTF.

This rearrangement joins TRBV5-4 to TRBJ2-7; D is perhaps TRBD2 (5 bases). In germline, CDR1 is SGHNT, CDR2 YYREEE (reference sequence). CDR3 size: 14 residues. The V gene lost 4 bases and the J gene lost 2 bases, with 13 bases spanning the gap. CDR3 DNA sequence: TGTGCCAGCAGCGTCGGCGGGTTCACCTACGAGCAGTACTTC. Translating gives CASSVGGFTYEQYF.

This clone showed up just once. The chain uses TRBV9 and TRBJ1-6; no clear D gene. V lost 3 bases and J lost 7, with 8 bases in between. The CDR3 loop spans 13 amino acids. In germline, CDR1 is SGDLS, CDR2 YYNGEE. CDR3 in DNA: TGTGCCAGCAGCGGGGGAGAGAATTCACCCCTCCACTTT. Its translation: CASSGGENSPLHF.

This clone was recorded once. The gene calls are TRBV7-2 and TRBJ2-7; 10 bases fit TRBD2. After removal of 7 bases from V and 3 bases from J, the junction contained 9 bases not matched to a gene. This CDR3 is 15 amino acids long. Germline CDR1 and CDR2: SGHTA and FQGNSA. CDR3 nucleotides: TGTGCCAGCACCCCCGGGATAGCGGGAGGCTACGAGCAGTACTTC. As protein: CASTPGIAGGYEQYF.

The J gene is TRBJ2-1, the V gene TRBV19; D remains ambiguous. In germline, CDR1 is LNHDA, CDR2 SQIVND (reference sequence). The CDR3 spans 13 residues. Deletions cut 4 bases from V and 10 bases from J, with 14 bases between. The CDR3 sequence: CASSNNIRAEQFF. The DNA of the CDR3 is TGTGCCAGTAGTAATAATATTAGGGCGGAGCAGTTCTTC.

This clone was picked up many times. The chain recombines TRBV5-6 with TRBJ1-3; D possibly corresponds to TRBD1 (5 bases). Trimming removed 2 bases at V and 0 bases at J, with 9 bases between. Germline V CDR1 and CDR2: SGHDT, YYEEEE. CDR3 length equals 15 residues. In DNA form, the CDR3 reads TGTGCCAGCAGCTTAGGGACGTACTCTGGAAACACCATATATTTT. Translation: CASSLGTYSGNTIYF.

This clone was seen a handful of times. CDR3 nucleotides: TGTGCCAGCAGTTTGCGGGGAACTTACGAGCAGTACGTC. Amino acid sequence: CASSLRGTYEQYV. The rearrangement joins TRBV6-5 to TRBJ2-7, with D possibly matching TRBD2 (6 bases). The V gene's germline CDR1 is MNHEY and CDR2 SVGAGI. The V end lost 4 bases, the J end lost 4 bases, and 11 bases lay between the germline ends. This CDR3 contains 13 residues.

The V gene is TRBV28, the J gene TRBJ1-5; the D gene is possibly TRBD1 (5 bases). The CDR3 contains 13 residues. V was shortened by 8 bases and J by 4 bases, with 12 bases between the two germline ends. Germline-derived CDR1 and CDR2 are MDHEN and SYDVKM. The CDR3 DNA follows: TGTGCCAGCTGCCAGGGAGGGAATCAGCCCCAGCATTTT. Its translation: CASCQGGNQPQHF.

The CDR3 DNA follows: TGTGCCAGCAGCGTAGGAAGCGGGGGTTACCAAGAGACCCAGTACTTC. Amino acid sequence: CASSVGSGGYQETQYF. The chain employs TRBV9 and TRBJ2-5; 8 nucleotides align to TRBD2. CDR1 and CDR2 (germline): SGDLS, YYNGEE. The CDR3 contains 16 residues. The J segment lost 0 bases and the V segment lost 0 bases, leaving 4 bases of the junction unmatched. The full variable domain, completed using reference TRBV9 and TRBJ2-5, is DSGVTQTPKHLITATGQRVTLRCSPRSGDLSVYWYQQSLDQGLQFLIQYYNGEERAKGNILERFSAQQFPDLHSELNLSSLELGDSALYFCASSVGSGGYQETQYFGPGTRLLVL.

This clone was picked up a small number of times. V gene TRBV14 combines with J gene TRBJ1-3; 7 bases are a match to TRBD1. From germline, CDR1 is SGHDN and CDR2 FVKESK. The CDR3 loop spans 18 amino acids. J lost 0 bases, V lost 4 bases, and 12 bases had no gene match. The CDR3 loop reads CASSLSSGGETSGNTIYF. The CDR3 DNA reads TGTGCCAGCAGCCTATCCTCAGGGGGGGAGACCTCTGGAAACACCATATATTTT.

The chain joins TRBV4-1 to TRBJ2-7; 12 positions match TRBD2. The CDR3 has 18 residues. Germline V lookup: CDR1 MGHRA, CDR2 YSYEKL. The J segment lost 2 bases and the V segment lost 3 bases, leaving 11 bases of the junction unmatched. Here the CDR3 reads CASSHDRTSGITAYEQYF. DNA for the CDR3: TGCGCCAGCAGCCATGATAGGACTAGCGGGATAACTGCCTACGAGCAGTACTTC.